Detailed here is one T cell receptor (beta chain). Study processing details: Using reference gene primer amplification, nucleated cell counts were estimated. Libraries were prepared by immunoSEQ multiplex PCR; TCRdb keeps only in-frame clonotypes and omits some of them. For V, J and clone size, that table is used; D and trimming come from the DNA. The sample has over 200,000 clones, under 85% seen once. The entry originates in a study of blood T cell repertoires in COVID-19. Overall study context: There were acute and convalescent COVID-19 samples, and they came from the United States, Italy and Spain.

Trimming took off 1 base at V and 3 bases at J, with 13 bases between the two ends. The CDR3 runs 17 residues. The germline V gene has CDR1 SGHDN and CDR2 FVKESK. This chain joins TRBV14 and TRBJ2-6; D is unresolved. This sequence was found in a woman aged 25 to 39 with COVID-19, enrolled during active disease. The sequenced sample consisted of peripheral blood. The CDR3 loop is CASSQGPGILGANVLTF. DNA of the CDR3: TGTGCCAGCAGCCAAGGGCCAGGAATCCTTGGGGCCAACGTCCTGACTTTC.